These 13 T cell receptor beta chains share one sample of origin, sequenced in a study of cytomegalovirus exposure and HLA in healthy donors. The PCR ran on 60 Vbeta and 13 Jbeta primers. TCRdb's copy holds only in-frame clones and misses some; the assay was immunoSEQ multiplex PCR. The sample shows 150,000 or so clones, roughly four fifths of them seen only once. Sequencing was carried out using PBMCs. The receptors shown here come from a male donor in good health and CMV-seronegative.

V usage is TRBV21-1 and J usage is TRBJ1-6; the table's D gene call, TRBD1, was not cross checked with the DNA. TRBV21-1 is tagged as a pseudogene. The CDR3 is made up of 15 amino acids. The CDR3 nucleotides read TGTGCCAGCCGAGGCAGGACAGGGAATAATTCACCCCTCCACTTT. It is translated as CASRGRTGNNSPLHF.

The V gene is TRBV5-8, the J gene TRBJ2-1, with TRBD2 matching 8 bases. Germline V gene data show CDR1 as SGHTS and CDR2 as YDEGEE. This CDR3 has 15 amino acids. J lost 3 bases, V lost 1 base, and 3 bases had no gene match. The CDR3 loop is CASSLQLAGYNEQFF. As DNA, the CDR3 is TGTGCCAGCAGCTTGCAGCTAGCGGGCTACAATGAGCAGTTCTTC.

V is TRBV9 and J is TRBJ2-7; 10 nucleotides line up with TRBD2. V lost 0 bases, J lost 3 bases, and 3 bases stayed unmatched. CDR1 and CDR2 from the germline V gene are SGDLS and YYNGEE. This CDR3 region has 15 residues. CDR3 region: CASSVAASGGYEQYF. DNA for the CDR3: TGTGCCAGCAGCGTAGCGGCTAGCGGGGGCTACGAGCAGTACTTC.

J is TRBJ1-2 and V is TRBV7-2; unclear D gene. Trimming removed 5 bases from V and 0 bases from J, with 19 bases in between. There are 17 residues in the CDR3. In germline, CDR1 is SGHTA, CDR2 FQGNSA. The CDR3 here is CASSPQHTRGANYGYTF. In DNA, the CDR3 is TGTGCCAGCAGCCCGCAGCACACCCGCGGGGCTAACTATGGCTACACCTTC.

The rearrangement links TRBV6-1 to TRBJ1-1; TRBD1 matches 7 bases. This CDR3 spans 15 amino acids. The ends lost 0 bases at V and 5 bases at J; junction bases unmatched: 6. The germline V gene has CDR1 MNHNS and CDR2 SASEGT. CDR3 sequence (DNA): TGTGCCAGCAGTGAAGCCTCGACAGGGCGGACTGAAGCTTTCTTT. Translating it yields CASSEASTGRTEAFF.

The gene calls are TRBV25-1 and TRBJ1-4; TRBD1 is a possible D gene (5 bases). Trimming removed 2 bases from V and 6 bases from J, with 22 bases in between. The CDR3 has 18 residues. Germline V gene lookup returns CDR1 MGHDK and CDR2 SYGVNS. The chain's CDR3 is CASSEGAGLWGVDEKLFF. As DNA, the CDR3 is TGTGCCAGCAGTGAAGGGGCTGGCTTGTGGGGCGTGGATGAAAAACTGTTTTTT.

The chain combines TRBV19 with TRBJ2-3; 13 bases match TRBD2. Trimming took 6 bases from V and 5 from J; bases not matched to a gene: 5. The CDR3 sequence is 15 residues long. The germline V gene has CDR1 LNHDA and CDR2 SQIVND (reference sequence). The CDR3 spells CASSRLAGGRDTQYF. CDR3 in DNA: TGTGCCAGTAGCAGACTAGCGGGGGGTAGAGATACGCAGTATTTT.

The V and J genes are TRBV27 and TRBJ1-5, with TRBD1 matching over 10 bases. The CDR3 is 16 residues long. With V trimmed by 5 bases and J by 6 bases, 10 bases remained unmatched. CDR1 MNHEY and CDR2 SMNVEV come from the germline V gene (reference sequence). The CDR3 sequence is CASSPGTGEVAQPQHF. The CDR3, as DNA: TGTGCCAGCAGTCCCGGGACAGGGGAGGTTGCTCAGCCCCAGCATTTT.

The CDR3 here is CSAEIAEAFF. In nucleotides, the CDR3 is TGCAGTGCTGAGATCGCTGAAGCTTTCTTT. The rearrangement uses TRBV20-1 and TRBJ1-1; D not certain. This CDR3 is built from 10 residues. V gave up 5 bases and J gave up 6 bases, with 7 bases separating them. Germline V gives CDR1 DFQATT, CDR2 SNEGSKA (reference sequence).

The chain joins TRBV28 to TRBJ2-7; 9 bases line up with TRBD1. V dropped 4 bases and J dropped 6; count of bases not matched to a gene: 1. The germline gives CDR1 MDHEN, CDR2 SYDVKM. This CDR3 is built from 12 residues. CDR3 bases: TGTGCCAGCAGTTGGGACAGGGCCGAGCAGTACTTC. Residues: CASSWDRAEQYF.

The rearrangement uses TRBV19 and TRBJ1-5; D uncertain. Trimming pared 2 bases from V and 7 bases from J, leaving 9 bases between. The CDR3 is 13 residues long. From germline, CDR1 is LNHDA and CDR2 SQIVND (reference sequence). The CDR3 spells CASSITTAQPQHF. CDR3 nucleotide sequence: TGTGCCAGTAGTATAACTACTGCCCAGCCCCAGCATTTT.

The chain employs TRBV25-1 and TRBJ2-3, with 10 nucleotides matching TRBD1. The V gene's germline CDR1 is MGHDK and CDR2 SYGVNS. J lost 4 bases, V lost 3 bases, and 4 bases had no gene match. CDR3 length: 15 residues. The CDR3 loop reads CASSDDRGQSDTQYF. As DNA, the CDR3 is TGTGCCAGCAGTGACGACAGGGGGCAGTCAGATACGCAGTATTTT.

This clone was detected only a few times. The V call is TRBV5-4, the J call TRBJ2-5; a weak D match, TRBD2 (6 bases). CDR1 SGHNT and CDR2 YYREEE come from the germline V gene (reference sequence). The CDR3 totals 13 residues. Trimming removed 10 bases from V and 1 base from J, with 14 bases in between. The CDR3 sequence: CAFGRVPQETQYF. DNA of the CDR3: TGTGCCTTCGGGAGAGTCCCCCAAGAGACCCAGTACTTC. Using reference TRBV5-4 and TRBJ2-5 for the parts outside the CDR3, the full variable domain is ETGVTQSPTHLIKTRGQQVTLRCSSQSGHNTVSWYQQALGQGPQFIFQYYREEENGRGNFPPRFSGLQFPNYSSELNVNALELDDSALYLCAFGRVPQETQYFGPGTRLLVL.